The entry that follows covers one T cell receptor (beta chain) sequence. This specimen comes from a study of PD-1 blockade in mismatch repair-deficient tumors. Study as a whole: Enrolled about 2012-2016, patients had progressing, pretreated mismatch repair-deficient cancers of about a dozen types.

Generated by immunoSEQ multiplex PCR, the TCRdb table keeps only in-frame clones and is missing some. This sample has about 100,000 clones, with 70% to 85% found just once. This specimen was peripheral blood, taken roughly 35 weeks after starting pembrolizumab. The sequence was collected from an adult with mismatch repair-deficient cancer.

The CDR3 DNA reads TGTGCCAGCAGCTTATATGGTATTAGCGAGTCCTACAATGAGCAGTTCTTC. Its protein is CASSLYGISESYNEQFF. The chain joins TRBV7-2 to TRBJ2-1; weak D call: TRBD2 (5 bases). Germline values: CDR1 SGHTA, CDR2 FQGNSA. V lost 2 bases and J 1 base, leaving 15 bases between the germline ends. This CDR3 spans 17 amino acids.